This T cell receptor (beta chain) was profiled in a study of T cell repertoires in cytomegalovirus infection. About the study: Public TCR beta signatures indicated both CMV infection and matching HLA type.

TCRdb recomputed calls from the reads with MiXCR, one row per CDR3 protein. Of hundreds of thousands of distinct CDR3 sequences detected, 31% appear once; the ten largest clones hold 11% to 15%. This clonotype has more than one count but fewer than ten. Its antigen is not identified. The receptor was isolated from a human donor in good health (CMV status not recorded). Some clones in this sample may be carry-over from other donors' samples. The sequencing here drew on cultured CD8+ T cells from PBMCs, taken from culture after CMV antigen stimulation.

The CDR3 region has the DNA TGTGCCAGCAGTTACTCGATTGTGCGGGGGGACACCGGGGAGCTGTTTTTT. Residues: CASSYSIVRGDTGELFF. The chain employs TRBV6-2 or TRBV6-3 and TRBJ2-2, with 8 bases aligning to TRBD2. Germline V CDR1 and CDR2: MNHEY, SVGEGT. The length of the CDR3 is 17 residues. The J segment lost 3 bases and the V segment lost 0 bases, leaving 6 bases of the junction unmatched.